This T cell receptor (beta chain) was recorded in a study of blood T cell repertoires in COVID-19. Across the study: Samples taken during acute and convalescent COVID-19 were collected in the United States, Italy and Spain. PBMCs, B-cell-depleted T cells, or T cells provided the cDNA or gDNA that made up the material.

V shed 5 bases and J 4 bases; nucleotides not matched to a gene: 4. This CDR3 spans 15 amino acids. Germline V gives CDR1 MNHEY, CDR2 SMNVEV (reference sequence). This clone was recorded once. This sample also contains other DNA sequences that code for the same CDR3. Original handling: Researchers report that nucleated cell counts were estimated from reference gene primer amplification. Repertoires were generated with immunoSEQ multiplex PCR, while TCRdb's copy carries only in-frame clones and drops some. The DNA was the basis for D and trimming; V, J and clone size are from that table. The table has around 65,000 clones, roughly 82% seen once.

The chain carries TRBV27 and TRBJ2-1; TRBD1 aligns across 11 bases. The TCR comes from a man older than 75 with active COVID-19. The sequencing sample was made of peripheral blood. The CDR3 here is CASSPGTGGYNEQFF. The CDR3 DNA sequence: TGTGCCAGCAGTCCCGGGACAGGGGGTTACAATGAGCAGTTCTTC.